Shown below are 2 T cell receptor beta chains from a single sample sequenced in a study of T cells in Graves' hyperthyroidism and ophthalmopathy. TCR beta CDR3 regions were amplified from RNA. Initially, a first-round RT-PCR of the TCR CDR3 employed the HTBI primer set. Each CDR3 protein gets one entry after TCRdb re-called the multiplex PCR reads with MiXCR. There are 480,000 or so distinct CDR3 sequences in the sample; approximately 15% occur only once, and less than 20% lies in the top ten. The specimen was blood. The receptor set was obtained from a woman aged 18-29 years with Graves' hyperthyroidism.

This clonotype was detected many times. V and J are TRBV19 and TRBJ2-1; TRBD2 is a possible D gene (6 bases). In germline, CDR1 is LNHDA, CDR2 SQIVND (reference sequence). Trimming stripped 7 bases from V and 4 bases from J, with 14 bases between. CDR3 length equals 14 residues. The CDR3 loop is CASTMASGYNEQFF. The CDR3 DNA reads TGTGCCAGTACAATGGCCAGCGGGTACAATGAGCAGTTCTTC. The full variable domain, rest sourced from reference TRBV19 and TRBJ2-1, is DGGITQSPKYLFRKEGQNVTLSCEQNLNHDAMYWYRQDPGQGLRLIYYSQIVNDFQKGDIAEGYSVSREKKESFPLTVTSAQKNPTAFYLCASTMASGYNEQFFGPGTRLTVL.

The sample holds many counts of this clonotype. The V gene is TRBV12-3 or TRBV12-4, the J gene TRBJ2-5; 9 bases fit TRBD1. The CDR3 extends over 14 amino acids. V was clipped by 5 bases and J by 7 bases; unmatched bases: 8. CDR3 bases: TGTGCCAGCAGTACAATTCAGACAGGGGGGACCCAGTACTTC. Translation gives CASSTIQTGGTQYF.